The clone carrying this T cell receptor beta chain was seen many times. Its specificity is not known. The CDR3 is 17 residues long. The junction had 9 bases not matched to a gene; V was cut back by 4 bases and J by 6 bases. The germline V gene encodes CDR1 MNHNY and CDR2 SVGAGI (reference sequence). This sample was included in a study of spatial heterogeneity in lung cancer. Whole-study results and caveats: Counts that tracked tumor mutation counts were those of expanded intratumoral alpha and beta TCRs.

As to time point: sample taken at primary tumor resection. TCRdb processed the 5' RACE reads anew with MiXCR; each CDR3 protein has one entry. The sample holds about 12,000 distinct CDR3 sequences, 4% to 5.5% seen once. The chain carries TRBV6-6 and TRBJ2-7, with 16 bases that match TRBD2. The TCR comes from a male donor with early-stage non-small cell lung cancer. Material: lung tumor tissue, obtained at surgery. The CDR3 nucleotides are TGTGCCAGCAGTTTGGCGCCGGGACTAGCGGGGGGGCTCGAGCAGTACTTC. Its translation: CASSLAPGLAGGLEQYF.